One and the same sample provided the 15 T cell receptor beta chains below, sequenced in a study of beta chain features in type 1 diabetes. Expressed TCRB transcripts got sequenced, as all isolated RNA was reverse transcribed. The data were produced by immunoSEQ multiplex PCR, yet TCRdb's version contains in-frame clones alone and is incomplete. The profile covers around 160,000 clones, with roughly 50% appearing a single time and roughly 0.42% taken by the ten largest. The sample consisted of Tregs from blood. These receptors all come from a man aged 18-30 years in good health.

This clone was seen a few times. The chain carries TRBV6-5 and TRBJ2-3, with 8 bases that match TRBD2. CDR1 and CDR2 from the germline V gene are MNHEY and SVGAGI. With V trimmed by 4 bases and J by 2 bases, 5 bases remained unmatched. The CDR3 extends over 15 amino acids. CDR3 nucleotide sequence: TGTGCCAGCAGTTCAGAGCGGGAGAACACAGATACGCAGTATTTT. Its translation is CASSSERENTDTQYF.

The chain uses TRBV27 and TRBJ2-1; 15 nucleotides agree with TRBD2. With 5 bases clipped from V and 6 bases from J, the junction kept 5 bases outside the gene matches. This CDR3 has 16 amino acids. In germline, CDR1 is MNHEY, CDR2 SMNVEV (reference sequence). CDR3 DNA sequence: TGTGCCAGCAGTCCCCGGGGACTAGCGGGAGGCAATGAGCAGTTCTTC. Protein sequence: CASSPRGLAGGNEQFF.

The chain has TRBV5-1 and TRBJ1-2; D perhaps matches TRBD1 (5 bases). This CDR3 comprises 16 residues. Germline loops: CDR1 SGHRS, CDR2 YFSETQ. V gave up 4 bases and J gave up 3 bases, with 19 bases separating them. In DNA form, the CDR3 reads TGCGCCAGCAGCCCGGCGGGGGGAACGGCTTACTATGGCTACACCTTC. It encodes CASSPAGGTAYYGYTF.

This chain links TRBV6-1 with TRBJ1-5; 10 bases map to TRBD1. CDR1 is MNHNS and CDR2 is SASEGT in the germline V gene. V was pared by 6 bases and J by 6 bases, with 8 bases of the junction left unmatched. The CDR3 has 15 residues. The CDR3 DNA reads as TGTGCCAGCAGAACGAGGGACAGGGGTATTCAGCCCCAGCATTTT. This gives the protein CASRTRDRGIQPQHF.

V is TRBV28 and J is TRBJ2-7, with TRBD2 matching over 7 bases. Per germline, CDR1 MDHEN and CDR2 SYDVKM. Trimming removed 5 bases from V and 1 base from J; junction bases left unmatched: 11. The CDR3 spans 16 residues. The CDR3 region is CASSNLGGRVSYEQYF. Written as DNA, the CDR3 is TGTGCCAGCAGTAATCTAGGCGGGAGAGTATCCTACGAGCAGTACTTC.

The CDR3 nucleotides are TGTGCCATCAGTGATGGACAGGGGGACATTCAGTACTTC. The encoded protein is CAISDGQGDIQYF. V gene TRBV10-3 combines with J gene TRBJ2-4; 10 bases are a match to TRBD1. The CDR3 extends over 13 amino acids. V gave up 3 bases and J gave up 8 bases; unmatched junction bases: 1. Germline V lookup: CDR1 ENHRY, CDR2 SYGVKD.

Only one count was recorded for this clone. This sequence joins TRBV4-1 and TRBJ2-2; possibly TRBD2 for D (5 bases). The V end was cut by 5 bases, the J end by 6 bases, with 19 bases between. Looked up from germline, CDR1 is MGHRA and CDR2 is YSYEKL. The CDR3 has 16 residues. The CDR3 DNA is TGCGCCAGCAGCTTAAGAGGGAGTGTAGTCTCCGGGGAGCTGTTTTTT. Its protein is CASSLRGSVVSGELFF.

V is TRBV7-2 and J is TRBJ2-7; TRBD1 might be the D (5 bases). V dropped 0 bases and J dropped 4 bases, with 13 bases sitting between them. CDR3 length equals 15 residues. Germline loops: CDR1 SGHTA, CDR2 FQGNSA. The CDR3 DNA sequence: TGTGCCAGCAGCTTAGCGGCAGGGAATGCATACGAGCAGTACTTC. This translates into CASSLAAGNAYEQYF. Based on the CDR3 plus reference TRBV7-2 and TRBJ2-7, the full variable domain is GAGVSQSPSNKVTEKGKDVELRCDPISGHTALYWYRQSLGQGLEFLIYFQGNSAPDKSGLPSDRFSAERTGGSVSTLTIQRTQQEDSAVYLCASSLAAGNAYEQYFGPGTRLTVT.

The chain combines TRBV5-1 with TRBJ2-2; 8 positions agree with TRBD1. Germline lookup yields CDR1 SGHRS and CDR2 YFSETQ. CDR3 size: 13 residues. The V and J ends lost 4 bases and 8 bases, in that order; junction bases with no gene match: 4. The CDR3 nucleotides are TGCGCCAGCAGCCAAGGGACAGGAGGGGAGCTGTTTTTT. Residues: CASSQGTGGELFF.

The sample holds a few counts of this clone. This rearrangement joins TRBV7-9 to TRBJ2-7; 9 bases agree with TRBD1. The V segment lost 5 bases and the J segment 4 bases; nucleotides outside the gene matches: 9. The CDR3 sequence is 15 residues long. CDR1 SEHNR and CDR2 FQNEAQ come from the germline V gene (reference sequence). The chain's CDR3 is CASSTGQGLSYEQYF. DNA of the CDR3: TGTGCCAGCAGCACGGGACAGGGACTCTCGTACGAGCAGTACTTC.

The chain links TRBV7-2 to TRBJ2-3; D remains ambiguous. The CDR3 extends over 14 amino acids. Per the germline V gene, CDR1 is SGHTA and CDR2 is FQGNSA. Trimming took 10 bases from V and 1 from J, leaving 15 bases between them. CDR3 sequence (DNA): TGTGCCACCTCATCAATCCAGGGCACAGATACGCAGTATTTT. Protein: CATSSIQGTDTQYF.

This chain uses TRBV6-6 with TRBJ1-2; 12 bases fit TRBD1. V shed 7 bases and J 7 bases; nucleotides not matched to a gene: 4. Germline lookup yields CDR1 MNHNY and CDR2 SVGAGI (reference sequence). The CDR3 runs to 13 residues. The CDR3 DNA follows: TGTGCCAGCACGGGGACAGGGGGCTCTGGCTACACCTTC. As protein: CASTGTGGSGYTF.

V is TRBV5-1 and J is TRBJ2-7; D may be TRBD1 (6 bases). This CDR3 is 12 amino acids long. Trimming pared 1 base from V and 6 bases from J, leaving 8 bases between. Looked up from germline, CDR1 is SGHRS and CDR2 is YFSETQ. This CDR3 is CASSLNRVEQYF. CDR3 nucleotides: TGCGCCAGCAGCTTGAACAGGGTCGAGCAGTACTTC.

V is TRBV27 and J is TRBJ2-7, with D tentatively TRBD2 (6 bases). V dropped 5 bases and J dropped 6 bases, with 14 bases sitting between them. The CDR3 is made up of 13 amino acids. CDR1 and CDR2 (germline): MNHEY, SMNVEV (reference sequence). The CDR3 sequence is CASSPRGNIEQYF. In nucleotides, the CDR3 is TGTGCCAGCAGTCCCCGGGGGAATATCGAGCAGTACTTC.

This sequence joins TRBV6-5 and TRBJ2-5; 14 bases map to TRBD2. Germline V gives CDR1 MNHEY, CDR2 SVGAGI. Unmatched junction bases numbered 5, after V lost 4 bases and J lost 4 bases. The CDR3 loop spans 16 amino acids. In DNA, the CDR3 is TGTGCCAGCAGTTTAGGACTAGCGGGAGGCGGAGAGACCCAGTACTTC. Translation: CASSLGLAGGGETQYF.